This section outlines one TCR beta chain sequence together with its context. Sequence at one end of the junction differs from germline and may be a read error. Specified time point: blood at routine non-recurrence follow-up after resection. Sequencing of whole RNA from tumor, nontumor lung or frozen PBMC involved no sorting. The data were taken from a study of spatial heterogeneity in lung cancer. Overall study: Combinations of a unique TCR and a UMI were tallied in raw reads, and on average each appeared more than ten times.

Looked up from germline, CDR1 is SGHRS and CDR2 is YFSETQ. CDR3 length equals 14 residues. TCRdb passed the 5' RACE reads through MiXCR, listing each CDR3 protein once. The profile shows about 32,000 distinct CDR3 sequences, more than 9% of them singletons. This chain links TRBV5-1 with TRBJ1-1; D perhaps matches TRBD1 (5 bases). The source is a female donor with early-stage non-small cell lung cancer. The material was PBMCs, obtained at follow-up. The CDR3 DNA follows: TGCGTCAGCAGCCCGCCGACAGCTAACACTGAAGCTTTCTTT. It translates to CVSSPPTANTEAFF.